This TCR beta chain was observed in a study of regulatory and conventional T cells in RAG deficiency. Study background: Autoimmunity is frequent in combined immunodeficiency with hypomorphic RAG mutations. Notes on the study in general: Treg unique TCR beta sequences were about 100-fold fewer in Omenn syndrome and CID/AS patients than controls. In Omenn syndrome, Treg and Tconv repertoires overlapped >75%.

Assay: immunoSEQ multiplex PCR; the TCRdb copy retains only in-frame clones and omits some. This table has roughly 10,000 clones, just under 95% appearing once. This clone was detected only a few times. Its antigen remains unidentified. Genomic DNA came from blood conventional CD4+ T cells gated CD25-low CD127-high. This TCR was recovered from a human donor with RAG deficiency presenting as severe combined immunodeficiency. Sequenced sample: CD4+ effector T cells sorted from blood.

The CDR3, as DNA: TGTGCCAGTAGTATAGACCGGGGACTAGCGGGGTACAATGAGCAGTTCTTC. Translated, it gives CASSIDRGLAGYNEQFF. The V call is TRBV19, the J call TRBJ2-1, with 13 nucleotides matching TRBD2. Losses at the gene ends were 0 bases for V and 4 bases for J; bases not matched to a gene: 3. The CDR3 loop spans 17 amino acids. Germline V lookup: CDR1 LNHDA, CDR2 SQIVND (reference sequence).